This T cell receptor beta chain derives from a study of T cell repertoires in aging, cancer and after chemotherapy. Rearranged V-D-J TRB sequences were amplified with a mixed TRB-A/B primer pool. TCRdb independently ran MiXCR on the multiplex PCR reads; one entry per CDR3 protein. Of some 3,000 distinct CDR3 sequences in the sample, around a quarter were seen once. This clonotype was picked up a small number of times. Amplification of TCR beta used genomic DNA extracted from peripheral blood. The CDR3 is 14 residues long. V dropped 5 bases and J dropped 7 bases, with 17 bases sitting between them. The germline gives CDR1 MNHEY, CDR2 SMNVEV (reference sequence).

The TCR was taken from a human donor with a solid tumor. Sequences were obtained from blood. V is TRBV27 and J is TRBJ2-5, with D maybe TRBD2 (5 bases). In nucleotides, the CDR3 is TGTGCCAGCAGTACTGAAGGGATGGGGAGGACCCAGTACTTC. Its protein is CASSTEGMGRTQYF.